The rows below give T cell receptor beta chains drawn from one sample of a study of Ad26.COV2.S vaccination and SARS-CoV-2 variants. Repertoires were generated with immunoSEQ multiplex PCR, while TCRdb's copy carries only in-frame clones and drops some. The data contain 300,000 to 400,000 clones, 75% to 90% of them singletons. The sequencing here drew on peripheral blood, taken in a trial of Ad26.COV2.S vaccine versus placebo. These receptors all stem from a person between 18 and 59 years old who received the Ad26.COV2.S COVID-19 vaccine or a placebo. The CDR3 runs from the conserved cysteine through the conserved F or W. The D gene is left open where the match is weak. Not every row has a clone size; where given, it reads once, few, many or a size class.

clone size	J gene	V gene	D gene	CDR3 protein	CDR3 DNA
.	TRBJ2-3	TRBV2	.	CASSTSKQWEDGDTQYF	TGTGCCAGCAGCACTTCTAAGCAGTGGGAGGATGGAGATACGCAGTATTTT
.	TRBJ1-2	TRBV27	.	CASSLSATGSPGYTF	TGTGCCAGCAGTTTATCGGCGACAGGATCCCCTGGCTACACCTTC
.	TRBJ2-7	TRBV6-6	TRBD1	CASRDPGQDYEQYF	TGTGCCAGCAGGGACCCGGGACAGGACTACGAGCAGTACTTC
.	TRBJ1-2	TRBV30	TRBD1	CAWSPGGGYTF	TGTGCCTGGAGCCCAGGGGGGGGCTACACCTTC
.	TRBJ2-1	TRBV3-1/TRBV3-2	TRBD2	CASTRVGLGDNEQFF	TGTGCCAGCACCCGCGTAGGACTAGGAGACAATGAGCAGTTCTTC
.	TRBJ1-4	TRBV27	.	CASSVQGYTTNEKLFF	TGTGCCAGCAGTGTACAAGGATACACAACTAATGAAAAACTGTTTTTT
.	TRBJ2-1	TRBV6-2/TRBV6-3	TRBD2	CASSYDGTSGIEGNEQFF	TGTGCCAGCAGTTACGACGGGACTAGCGGGATTGAAGGCAATGAGCAGTTCTTC
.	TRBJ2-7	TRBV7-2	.	CASSPDWTSYEQYF	TGTGCCAGCAGCCCTGATTGGACTTCCTACGAGCAGTACTTC
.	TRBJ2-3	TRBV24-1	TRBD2	CATSDLPGGTDTQYF	TGTGCCACCAGTGATTTGCCGGGGGGGACAGATACGCAGTATTTT
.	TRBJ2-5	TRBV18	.	CASSQVRRTEETQYF	TGTGCCAGCTCACAAGTTCGAAGAACTGAAGAGACCCAGTACTTC
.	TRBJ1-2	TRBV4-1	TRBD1	CASIPETGQGAYGYTF	TGCGCCAGCATCCCCGAAACGGGACAGGGGGCTTATGGCTACACCTTC
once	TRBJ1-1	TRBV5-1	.	CASSLDGRQNTEAFF	TGCGCCAGCAGCCTGGACGGAAGACAAAACACTGAAGCTTTCTTT
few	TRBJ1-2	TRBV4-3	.	CASSQDRFGRGANGYTF	TGCGCCAGCAGCCAAGATAGGTTTGGCAGGGGAGCAAATGGCTACACCTTC
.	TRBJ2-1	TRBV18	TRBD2	CASSPSVRGGQGEQFF	TGTGCCAGCTCACCATCTGTGCGGGGGGGCCAAGGTGAGCAGTTCTTC
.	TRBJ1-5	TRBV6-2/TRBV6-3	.	CASSDGGRVDQPQHF	TGTGCCAGCAGCGACGGGGGCAGGGTAGATCAGCCCCAGCATTTT
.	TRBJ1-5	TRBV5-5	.	CASSLGQSNQPQHF	TGTGCCAGCAGCTTGGGACAGAGCAATCAGCCCCAGCATTTT
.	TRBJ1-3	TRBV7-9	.	CASSSGGHGNTIYF	TGTGCCAGCAGCTCTGGGGGACACGGAAACACCATATATTTT
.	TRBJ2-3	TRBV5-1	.	CASSLYAGTSTDTQYF	TGCGCCAGCAGCTTGTATGCGGGGACTTCCACAGATACGCAGTATTTT
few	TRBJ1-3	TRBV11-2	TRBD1	CASSWKDRGENTIYF	TGTGCCAGCAGCTGGAAGGACAGGGGTGAAAACACCATATATTTT
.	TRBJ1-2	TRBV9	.	CASSVKGNGNGYTF	TGTGCCAGCAGCGTAAAGGGTAATGGGAATGGCTACACCTTC
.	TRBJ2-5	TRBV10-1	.	CASSEEAGETQYF	TGCGCCAGCAGTGAGGAGGCGGGCGAGACCCAGTACTTC
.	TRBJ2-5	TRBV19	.	CASSINSIGETQYF	TGTGCCAGTAGTATAAACTCTATTGGGGAGACCCAGTACTTC
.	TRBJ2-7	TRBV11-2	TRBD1	CASSFGTGSYEQYF	TGTGCCAGCAGCTTCGGGACAGGGTCATACGAGCAGTACTTC
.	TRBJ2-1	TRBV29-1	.	CSVEDMGPEGSYNEQFF	TGCAGCGTTGAAGATATGGGCCCGGAGGGGTCCTACAATGAGCAGTTCTTC
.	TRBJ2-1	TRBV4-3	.	CASSLTFLGGNEQFF	TGCGCCAGCAGTCTTACCTTTCTAGGAGGGAATGAGCAGTTCTTC
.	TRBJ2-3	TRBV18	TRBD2	CASSPRVPAGGHTDTQYF	TGTGCCAGCTCACCACGGGTTCCAGCGGGGGGGCACACAGATACGCAGTATTTT